This T cell receptor beta chain was identified in a study of blood T cells in healthy people across ages. As for the study in general: About one barcoded beta molecule per two T cells was the capture yield of template switching. General study results and limits: TCR beta diversity tracked closely with naive T cell percentage.

For this clonotype: What it binds is not known.

PCR was performed a second time for roughly 6 to 12 cycles using a sample-barcoded 5' primer and a J-beta primer mix. A tag from a template-switch adaptor with 12 random nucleotides marked each cDNA molecule. MiXCR was run by TCRdb on the 5' RACE reads, yielding one entry per CDR3 protein. Altogether 1,300,000 or so distinct CDR3 sequences are present, roughly 60% being singletons, with the ten largest covering roughly 6.3%. With 6 bases clipped from V and 5 bases from J, the junction kept 8 bases outside the gene matches. The CDR3 is 14 residues long. Germline assignment: CDR1 DFQATT and CDR2 SNEGSKA (reference sequence).

Sequencing used blood. The TCR was taken from a young man in good health. The rearrangement joins TRBV20-1 to TRBJ2-1, with 9 bases lining up with TRBD1. The CDR3 region has the DNA TGCAGTGCCCGATGGGACAGGGTACACAATGAGCAGTTCTTC. Protein: CSARWDRVHNEQFF.